The TCR beta chain described here comes from a study of Graves' ophthalmopathy and Graves' hyperthyroidism (dated by TCRdb to 2016 to 2019). Study-level background: A patient counted as having stable hyperthyroidism if there was no progression to ophthalmopathy within 18 months of follow-up. TCR beta repertoire signatures were used to distinguish Graves' ophthalmopathy from Graves' hyperthyroidism and to predict progression to ophthalmopathy. After sampling, hyperthyroidism patients received methimazole starting at 30 mg daily, and ophthalmopathy patients received high-dose intravenous methylprednisolone. To explore V-J signatures distinguishing ophthalmopathy from hyperthyroidism, a discovery set of 100 patients (around 42 ophthalmopathy, roughly 60 stable hyperthyroidism) was enrolled. In five or six hyperthyroidism patients, the T-cell repertoires found in thyroid tissue were compared with those found in blood. An independent validation cohort was composed of 18 hyperthyroidism patients and 17 patients who later progressed from hyperthyroidism to ophthalmopathy. In total, approximately 130 blood samples were TCR-sequenced: 43 ophthalmopathy, 80 or so hyperthyroidism and some 17 hyperthyroidism-to-ophthalmopathy patients. General conclusions and limits of the study: In cross-validation, the 13-signature model distinguished ophthalmopathy from stable hyperthyroidism with about 88% sensitivity and around 81% specificity, and in the test set the corresponding values were around 78% and 73%. Most of the expanded thyroid clonotypes with a frequency above 0.001 were also detected in blood, and it was suggested that the thyroid immune response may be reflected by blood repertoires. Sample size was not statistically predetermined, and group allocation was not concealed from the investigators. In validation, the model predicted ophthalmopathy progression with less than 71% sensitivity and around 72% specificity; roughly 11 predicted patients were CT-confirmed with GO in a median of approximately 6.5 months.

This clonotype was counted ten times or more. This clone's antigen is unknown. No base qualities exist here, and no much larger clone lies one base off it. For repertoire sequencing, the TCR beta CDR3 regions were amplified from RNA transcripts. The first round was an RT-PCR using HTBI primers with the Qiagen OneStep RT-PCR kit, and this first round was followed by a second-round multiplex PCR, then size selection and purification. The libraries underwent paired-end sequencing with 100 bp reads on an Illumina HiSeq2000. On the authors' methods: SOAPnuke was used to process the reads, throwing out any read that had adapters, had uncalled bases, had a mean Phred below 15, or lacked an exact constant-primer or identifier match. COPE v1.2.5 was used to merge high-quality paired reads. Each unique nucleotide sequence was defined as a clonotype, and clonotypes were aligned to IMGT TRB V, D and J references with MiTCR v1.1. The analysis was limited to V-J combinations with a frequency above 0.0001, which together covered 98% to 99.2% of repertoires. A TCR clonal expansion and chaos score per V-J combination was defined as the ratio of F50 clonal expansion to chaos observed in the TCRdist matrix. Welch's t-statistics and random forest were used to narrow the features down to more than 10 V-J combinations, which were then fed into a naive Bayes classifier. Thyroid-blood repertoire similarity was quantified with the Morisita-Horn index. TCRdb cleaned the public reads at Q25 with fastp, built clones with MiXCR and kept in-frame beta chains. Rows matching on CDR3 protein sequence are summarized as one entry with the most common DNA and genes. TCRdb, rather than the study authors, made the V and J calls. The table for this sample lists 500,000 to 600,000 distinct CDR3 sequences; just under 40% of them were counted only once. Of the sample, around 4.6% is held by the ten largest clones.

The CDR1 and CDR2 encoded by the germline V gene are SNHLY and FYNNEI. The junction shows trimming of 7 bases on V and 0 bases on J, plus 10 bases between the germline ends. The CDR3 starts with the cysteine, ends with the phenylalanine, and has 14 residues. Solely the CDR3 DNA is kept, with 42 bases framed from the first base. Hyperthyroidism patients were newly diagnosed, with disease duration under 2 months, and aged 18 to 65 years. Patients with other autoimmune diseases, uncontrolled infections, pregnancy or lactation were excluded. Diagnosis relied on clinical symptoms, serum thyroxine, TRAb, thyroid ultrasound and orbital computed tomography. Total RNA was extracted with Trizol reagent and quality-checked on an Agilent 2100 Bioanalyzer.

The sample was peripheral blood or thyroid tissue (not recorded which). The clonotype comes from an adult man with Graves' hyperthyroidism. The chain couples TRBV2 to TRBJ1-5; the D gene is not confidently resolved. The CDR3 reads CASKFGNSNQPQHF. The base sequence is TGTGCCAGCAAATTCGGGAATAGCAATCAGCCCCAGCATTTT.